This T cell receptor beta chain stems from a study of blood T cell repertoires in COVID-19. Trimming pared 7 bases from V and 5 bases from J, leaving 18 bases between. Germline V lookup: CDR1 SNHLY, CDR2 FYNNEI. This CDR3 has 14 amino acids. Assay used: immunoSEQ multiplex PCR; TCRdb lists only in-frame clones, some missing. The sample yields more than 90,000 clones, around 85% seen once. The chain employs TRBV2 and TRBJ2-7, with D possibly matching TRBD2 (7 bases). Source material: peripheral blood. The sequence came from a man older than 75 with acute or convalescent COVID-19. The CDR3 spells CASIILANRDEQYF. CDR3 coding DNA: TGTGCCAGCATCATACTAGCGAACAGGGACGAGCAGTACTTC.